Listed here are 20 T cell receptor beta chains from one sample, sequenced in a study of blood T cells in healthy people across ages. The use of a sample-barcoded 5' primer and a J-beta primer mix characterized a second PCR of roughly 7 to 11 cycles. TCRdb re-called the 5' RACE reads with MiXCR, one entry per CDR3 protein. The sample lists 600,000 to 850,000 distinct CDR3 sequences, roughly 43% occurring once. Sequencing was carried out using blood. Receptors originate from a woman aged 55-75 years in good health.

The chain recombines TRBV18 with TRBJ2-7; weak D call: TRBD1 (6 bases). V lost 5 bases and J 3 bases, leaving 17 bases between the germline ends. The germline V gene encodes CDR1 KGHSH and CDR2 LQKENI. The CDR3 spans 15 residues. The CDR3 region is CASSMDRTVNYEQYF. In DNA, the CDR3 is TGTGCCAGCTCAATGGACAGAACCGTGAACTACGAGCAGTACTTC.

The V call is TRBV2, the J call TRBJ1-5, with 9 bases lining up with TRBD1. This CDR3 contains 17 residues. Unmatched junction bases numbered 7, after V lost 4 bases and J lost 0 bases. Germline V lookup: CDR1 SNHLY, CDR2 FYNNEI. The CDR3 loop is CASSAGQGLYSNQPQHF. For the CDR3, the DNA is TGTGCCAGCAGTGCGGGACAGGGACTATATAGCAATCAGCCCCAGCATTTT.

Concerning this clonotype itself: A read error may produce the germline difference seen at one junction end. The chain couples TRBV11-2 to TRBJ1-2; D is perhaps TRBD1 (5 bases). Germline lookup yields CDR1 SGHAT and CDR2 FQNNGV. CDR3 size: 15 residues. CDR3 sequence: CASSSTRTRSEGYTF. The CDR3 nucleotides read TGCGCCAGCAGCTCCACTAGGACACGATCGGAGGGCTACACCTTC.

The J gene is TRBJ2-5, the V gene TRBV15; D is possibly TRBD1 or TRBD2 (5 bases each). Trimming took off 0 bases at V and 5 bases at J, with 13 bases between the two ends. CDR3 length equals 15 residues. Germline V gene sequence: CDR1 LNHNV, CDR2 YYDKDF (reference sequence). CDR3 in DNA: TGTGCCACCAGCAGAGATCAGGGACGAGTGGAGACCCAGTACTTC. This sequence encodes CATSRDQGRVETQYF.

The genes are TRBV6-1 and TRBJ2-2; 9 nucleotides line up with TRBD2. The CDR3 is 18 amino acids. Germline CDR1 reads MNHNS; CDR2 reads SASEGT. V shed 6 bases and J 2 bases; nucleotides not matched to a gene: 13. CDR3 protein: CASSSGAGGLGNTGELFF. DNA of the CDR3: TGTGCCAGCAGCTCCGGTGCGGGGGGGCTGGGAAACACCGGGGAGCTGTTTTTT.

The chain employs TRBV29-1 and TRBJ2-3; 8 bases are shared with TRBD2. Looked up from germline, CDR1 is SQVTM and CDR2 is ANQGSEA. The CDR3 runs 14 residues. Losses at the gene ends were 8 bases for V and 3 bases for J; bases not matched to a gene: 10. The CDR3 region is CSFSGTSRTDTQYF. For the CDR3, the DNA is TGCAGCTTTTCCGGGACTAGTCGGACAGATACGCAGTATTTT.

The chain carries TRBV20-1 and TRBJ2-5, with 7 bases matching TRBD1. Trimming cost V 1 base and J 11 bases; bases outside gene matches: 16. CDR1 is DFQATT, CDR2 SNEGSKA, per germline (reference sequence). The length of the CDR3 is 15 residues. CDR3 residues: CSARGRDRTYNEQYF. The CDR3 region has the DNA TGCAGTGCTAGAGGACGGGACAGAACCTACAATGAGCAGTACTTC.

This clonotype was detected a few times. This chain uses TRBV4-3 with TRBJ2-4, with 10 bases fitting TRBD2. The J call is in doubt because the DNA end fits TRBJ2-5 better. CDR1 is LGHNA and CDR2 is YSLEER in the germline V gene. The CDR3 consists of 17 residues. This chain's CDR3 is CASSQDLASGGVETQYF. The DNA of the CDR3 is TGCGCCAGCAGCCAAGATCTTGCTAGCGGGGGAGTTGAGACCCAGTACTTC.

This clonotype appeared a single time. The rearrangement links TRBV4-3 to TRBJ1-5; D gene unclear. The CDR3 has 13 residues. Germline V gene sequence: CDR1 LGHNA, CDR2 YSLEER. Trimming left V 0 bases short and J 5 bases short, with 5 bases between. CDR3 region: CASSQDMDQPQHF. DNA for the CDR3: TGCGCCAGCAGCCAAGATATGGATCAGCCCCAGCATTTT.

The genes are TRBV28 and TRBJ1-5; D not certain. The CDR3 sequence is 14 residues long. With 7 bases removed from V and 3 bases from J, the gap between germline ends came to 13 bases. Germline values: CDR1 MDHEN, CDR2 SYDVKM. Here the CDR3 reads CASKPTEYNQPQHF. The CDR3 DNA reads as TGTGCCAGCAAACCAACGGAATACAATCAGCCCCAGCATTTT.

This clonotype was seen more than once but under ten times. The CDR3: CASSRTGRNEKLFF. CDR3 DNA: TGTGCCAGCTCGCGGACAGGCCGAAATGAAAAACTGTTTTTT. The V and J genes are TRBV18 and TRBJ1-4, with 7 bases lining up with TRBD1. There are 14 residues in the CDR3. J gave up 5 bases and V 6 bases, and 6 bases lay outside the gene matches. The germline V gene encodes CDR1 KGHSH and CDR2 LQKENI.

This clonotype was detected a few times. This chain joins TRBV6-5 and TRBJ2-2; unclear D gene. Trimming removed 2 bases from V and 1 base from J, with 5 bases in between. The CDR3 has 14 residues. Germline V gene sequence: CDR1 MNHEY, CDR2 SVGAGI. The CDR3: CASSYAVNTGELFF. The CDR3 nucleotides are TGTGCCAGCAGTTACGCAGTGAACACCGGGGAGCTGTTTTTT.

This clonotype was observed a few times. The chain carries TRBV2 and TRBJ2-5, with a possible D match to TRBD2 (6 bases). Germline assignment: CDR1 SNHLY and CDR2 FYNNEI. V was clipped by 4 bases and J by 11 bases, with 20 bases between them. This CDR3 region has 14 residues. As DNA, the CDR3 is TGTGCCAGCAGTGGGGACTTACTGTACAATGAGCAGTACTTC. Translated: CASSGDLLYNEQYF.

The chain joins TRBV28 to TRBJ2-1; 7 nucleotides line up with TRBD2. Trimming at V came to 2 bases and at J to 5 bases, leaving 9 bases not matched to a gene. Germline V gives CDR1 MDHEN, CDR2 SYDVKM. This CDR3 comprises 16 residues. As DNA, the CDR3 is TGTGCCAGCAGTTTAAGTAAACTAGCGTCCGACAATGAGCAGTTCTTC. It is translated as CASSLSKLASDNEQFF. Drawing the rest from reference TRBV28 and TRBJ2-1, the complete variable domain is DVKVTQSSRYLVKRTGEKVFLECVQDMDHENMFWYRQDPGLGLRLIYFSYDVKMKEKGDIPEGYSVSREKKERFSLILESASTNQTSMYLCASSLSKLASDNEQFFGPGTRLTVL.

The CDR3 nucleotides are TGTGCCAGCAGTCACCGGACAGGGGAAGAGACCCAGTACTTC. Its translation: CASSHRTGEETQYF. V and J are TRBV27 and TRBJ2-5; 9 positions match TRBD1. Unmatched junction bases numbered 4, after V lost 5 bases and J lost 3 bases. The CDR3 totals 14 residues. The V gene's germline CDR1 is MNHEY and CDR2 SMNVEV (reference sequence).

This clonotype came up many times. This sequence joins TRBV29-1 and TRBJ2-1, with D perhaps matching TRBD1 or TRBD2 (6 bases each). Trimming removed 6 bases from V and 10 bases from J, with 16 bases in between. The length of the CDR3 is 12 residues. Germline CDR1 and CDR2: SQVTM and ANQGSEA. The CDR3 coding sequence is TGCAGCGTACTAGAGGGGGGCAGGGAGCAGTTCTTC. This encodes CSVLEGGREQFF.

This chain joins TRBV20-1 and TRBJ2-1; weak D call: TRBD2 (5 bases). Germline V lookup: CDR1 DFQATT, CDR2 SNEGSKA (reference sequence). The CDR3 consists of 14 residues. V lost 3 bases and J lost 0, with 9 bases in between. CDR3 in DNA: TGCAGTGCTAGCGGGGAAAGCTCCTACAATGAGCAGTTCTTC. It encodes CSASGESSYNEQFF.

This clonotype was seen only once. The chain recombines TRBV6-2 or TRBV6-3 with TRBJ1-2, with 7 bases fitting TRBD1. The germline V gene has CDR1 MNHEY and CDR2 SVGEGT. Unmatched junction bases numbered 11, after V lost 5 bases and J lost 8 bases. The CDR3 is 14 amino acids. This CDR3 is CASSADRLKGGYTF. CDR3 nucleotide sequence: TGTGCCAGCAGTGCGGACAGGCTCAAGGGAGGCTACACCTTC.

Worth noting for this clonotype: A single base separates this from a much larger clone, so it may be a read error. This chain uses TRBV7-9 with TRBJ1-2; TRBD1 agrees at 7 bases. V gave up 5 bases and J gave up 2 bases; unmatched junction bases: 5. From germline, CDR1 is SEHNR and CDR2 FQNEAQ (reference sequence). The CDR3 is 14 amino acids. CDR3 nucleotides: TGTGCCAGCAGCCCGGGACAGAAAAACTATGGCTACACCTTC. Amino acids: CASSPGQKNYGYTF.

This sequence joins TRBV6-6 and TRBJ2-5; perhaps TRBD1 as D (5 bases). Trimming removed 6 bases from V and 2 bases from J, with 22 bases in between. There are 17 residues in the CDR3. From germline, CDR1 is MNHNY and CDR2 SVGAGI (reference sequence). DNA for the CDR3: TGTGCCAGCAGCGTAATAAGGGGCAGCTCACCTCAAGAGACCCAGTACTTC. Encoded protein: CASSVIRGSSPQETQYF.